Here is one TCR beta chain with its context. No antigen is known for it. This sample stems from a study of CD8+CD57+ T cells in acquired aplastic anemia. Study-wide points: Patients versus controls showed no significant CD8+ Simpson's diversity difference.

Profiling of TCR beta VDJ combinations and CDR3 sequences used genomic DNA as template. Via MiXCR, TCRdb re-called the reads, giving one row per CDR3 protein. This table holds about 160,000 distinct CDR3 sequences, 71% found once. This CDR3 is built from 17 residues. Germline trimming cut 5 bases from V and 6 bases from J; bases unmatched to any gene: 9. Germline-derived CDR1 and CDR2 are SNHLY and FYNNEI. All patients picked for sequencing had shown, by flow cytometry, an expansion of CD8+CD57+ cells. This TCR came from a human donor with aplastic anemia. Source material: sorted CD4+, CD8+, or CD8+CD57+ T cells (not recorded which) from PBMCs. The chain carries TRBV2 and TRBJ1-6, with TRBD1 matching 11 bases. Here the CDR3 DNA reads TGTGCCAGCAGTCGTACGGGACAGGGGGACGGTAATTCACCCCTCCACTTT. Protein: CASSRTGQGDGNSPLHF.